This entry lists 32 T cell receptor beta chains sequenced from one sample in a study of cytomegalovirus exposure and HLA in healthy donors. The protocol was immunoSEQ multiplex PCR, while the TCRdb copy is restricted to in-frame clones and leaves out a portion. The table lists approximately 210,000 clones, around 86% of them singletons, with roughly 1.5% in the top ten. The sequencing sample was made of PBMCs. Receptor source: a woman aged 18-29 years in good health and CMV-seronegative.

This chain links TRBV11-2 with TRBJ2-1; 13 bases are a match to TRBD2. The V gene end was trimmed by 4 bases and the J gene end by 1 base; junction bases not matched to a gene: 7. The CDR3 runs 18 residues. Germline loops: CDR1 SGHAT, CDR2 FQNNGV. Here the CDR3 reads CASSSWTSGGGSYNEQFF. The CDR3 nucleotides are TGTGCCAGCAGCTCCTGGACTAGCGGGGGAGGGTCCTACAATGAGCAGTTCTTC.

The genes are TRBV18 and TRBJ2-7; tentative D call: TRBD1 (6 bases). The CDR3 has 15 amino acids. The germline CDR1 and CDR2 sequences are KGHSH and LQKENI. V lost 2 bases and J 2 bases, leaving 13 bases between the germline ends. DNA for the CDR3: TGTGCCAGCTCACCAGACAGGTTAAGACCCTACGAGCAGTACTTC. This codes for CASSPDRLRPYEQYF.

The chain joins TRBV5-8 to TRBJ2-6, with D tentatively TRBD1 (5 bases). Looked up from germline, CDR1 is SGHTS and CDR2 is YDEGEE. The CDR3 runs to 16 residues. V was shortened by 9 bases and J by 4 bases, with 20 bases between the two germline ends. The CDR3 is CANRQSQLSGANVLTF. As DNA, the CDR3 is TGTGCCAACCGACAGTCGCAACTTTCAGGGGCCAACGTCCTGACTTTC.

This clone was recorded only once. V gene TRBV2 combines with J gene TRBJ2-7, with D possibly matching TRBD1 (8 bases). Germline assignment: CDR1 SNHLY and CDR2 FYNNEI. Trimming took 5 bases from V and 3 from J, leaving 14 bases between them. The CDR3 sequence is 14 residues long. As DNA, the CDR3 is TGTGCCAGCAGTACAGGGGGGGGAGGCTACGAGCAGTACTTC. Residues: CASSTGGGGYEQYF.

This clone was observed a single time. This chain uses TRBV11-2 with TRBJ1-2; 8 bases match TRBD1. Germline CDR1 and CDR2: SGHAT and FQNNGV. CDR3 length: 14 amino acids. V lost 5 bases and J lost 4; bases outside the gene matches: 6. CDR3 DNA sequence: TGTGCCAGCAGCCAAAGGGACAGGAGCTATGGCTACACCTTC. Translation: CASSQRDRSYGYTF. Variable domain in full (rest from reference TRBV11-2 and TRBJ1-2): EAGVAQSPRYKIIEKRQSVAFWCNPISGHATLYWYQQILGQGPKLLIQFQNNGVVDDSQLPKDRFSAERLKGVDSTLKIQPAKLEDSAVYLCASSQRDRSYGYTFGSGTRLTVV.

The rearrangement joins TRBV10-3 to TRBJ1-5, with D possibly TRBD1 on 6 matching bases. Per the germline V gene, CDR1 is ENHRY and CDR2 is SYGVKD. This CDR3 has 14 residues. Deletions cut 4 bases from V and 1 base from J, with 8 bases between. Here the CDR3 reads CAISVGASNQPQHF. Here the CDR3 DNA reads TGTGCCATCAGTGTGGGGGCAAGCAATCAGCCCCAGCATTTT.

The chain links TRBV4-1 to TRBJ2-1; a weak D match, TRBD1 (5 bases). Trimming removed 5 bases from V and 0 bases from J, with 14 bases in between. The CDR3 consists of 16 residues. In germline, CDR1 is MGHRA, CDR2 YSYEKL. The DNA for the CDR3 is TGCGCCAGCAGCTGGCGTGGGGCGAGCTCCTACAATGAGCAGTTCTTC. Its protein product is CASSWRGASSYNEQFF.

This chain connects TRBV6-5 to TRBJ1-5; D gene ambiguous. Germline-derived CDR1 and CDR2 are MNHEY and SVGAGI. Trimming left V 2 bases short and J 4 bases short, with 9 bases between. The CDR3 totals 14 residues. The CDR3 region is CASSYGQPNQPQHF. The CDR3 DNA reads as TGTGCCAGCAGTTACGGGCAGCCTAATCAGCCCCAGCATTTT.

This CDR3 is CASSLRAGQKGNEQFF. In DNA, the CDR3 is TGCGCCAGCAGCTTGAGAGCGGGGCAAAAAGGCAATGAGCAGTTCTTC. The V gene is TRBV5-1, the J gene TRBJ2-1, with 7 nucleotides matching TRBD2. The CDR3 is 16 amino acids. The V and J ends lost 1 base and 6 bases, in that order; junction bases with no gene match: 10. CDR1 SGHRS and CDR2 YFSETQ come from the germline V gene.

There are a few counts of this clone. The chain carries TRBV7-2 and TRBJ2-7; 7 nucleotides match TRBD2. The germline V gene encodes CDR1 SGHTA and CDR2 FQGNSA. The junction had 7 bases not matched to a gene; V was cut back by 6 bases and J by 5 bases. This CDR3 spans 13 amino acids. CDR3 nucleotides: TGTGCCAGCAGAACAATAAGCGGGAACGAGCAGTACTTC. Its translation: CASRTISGNEQYF.

The rearrangement links TRBV7-9 to TRBJ2-3; 14 nucleotides match TRBD2. V lost 0 bases to trimming and J lost 7 bases; unmatched junction nucleotides: 9. The germline V gene has CDR1 SEHNR and CDR2 FQNEAQ (reference sequence). This CDR3 is 18 amino acids long. The CDR3 nucleotides read TGTGCCAGCAGCTTAGCAGGTGGGACTAGCGGGAGTCGAAATACGCAGTATTTT. This translates into CASSLAGGTSGSRNTQYF.

The chain joins TRBV5-8 to TRBJ2-3; D is possibly TRBD1 (5 bases). Per germline, CDR1 SGHTS and CDR2 YDEGEE. This CDR3 region has 16 residues. With 5 bases removed from V and 2 bases from J, the gap between germline ends came to 18 bases. The CDR3 DNA sequence: TGTGCCAGCAGTTTTGCAGCAGGGCGATTCACAGATACGCAGTATTTT. Its translation: CASSFAAGRFTDTQYF.

This chain connects TRBV10-3 to TRBJ1-1; TRBD1 matches at 11 bases. Losses at the gene ends were 6 bases for V and 5 bases for J; bases not matched to a gene: 2. The V gene's germline CDR1 is ENHRY and CDR2 SYGVKD. The CDR3 has 13 amino acids. The CDR3 region is CAIRDRGRTEAFF. The CDR3 coding sequence is TGTGCCATCAGGGACAGGGGGCGAACTGAAGCTTTCTTT.

The gene calls are TRBV5-4 and TRBJ2-5; 7 positions match TRBD1. The length of the CDR3 is 16 residues. Per germline, CDR1 SGHNT and CDR2 YYREEE (reference sequence). V was pared by 0 bases and J by 5 bases, with 10 bases of the junction left unmatched. The CDR3 spells CASSLASRRGLETQYF. For the CDR3, the DNA is TGTGCCAGCAGCTTGGCCAGTCGTAGGGGGCTGGAGACCCAGTACTTC.

This clone was seen just once. The genes are TRBV6-1 and TRBJ2-7; 7 bases are shared with TRBD1. With 6 bases clipped from V and 3 bases from J, the junction kept 11 bases outside the gene matches. Germline CDR1 MNHNS, CDR2 SASEGT. CDR3 length: 15 residues. The CDR3 coding sequence is TGTGCCAGCAGCGAAACAACAGGGGCCTACTACGAGCAGTACTTC. Protein sequence: CASSETTGAYYEQYF.

The sample holds one count of this clone. This rearrangement joins TRBV6-1 to TRBJ1-2; D not certain. The CDR3 spans 12 residues. Germline V gives CDR1 MNHNS, CDR2 SASEGT. V was clipped by 6 bases and J by 2 bases, with 7 bases between them. The CDR3 bases are TGTGCCAGCAGGGCCCAAAACTATGGCTACACCTTC. It yields the protein CASRAQNYGYTF.

This sequence joins TRBV19 and TRBJ1-1, with 7 bases matching TRBD1. Looked up from germline, CDR1 is LNHDA and CDR2 is SQIVND (reference sequence). This CDR3 contains 15 residues. V lost 4 bases and J lost 3; bases outside the gene matches: 8. CDR3 sequence: CASSRRRTGDTEAFF. CDR3 nucleotides: TGTGCCAGTAGTAGGCGGAGAACAGGGGACACTGAAGCTTTCTTT.

The chain is built from TRBV6-1 and TRBJ1-1; D ambiguous. Per the germline V gene, CDR1 is MNHNS and CDR2 is SASEGT. This CDR3 is 14 amino acids long. The ends were cut back, 6 bases at V and 3 bases at J, with 14 bases in the middle. The CDR3 here is CASSTSPGDTEAFF. DNA of the CDR3: TGTGCCAGCAGCACATCACCCGGGGACACTGAAGCTTTCTTT.

The chain has TRBV14 and TRBJ1-5; a possible D gene is TRBD1 (5 bases). Germline V gene lookup returns CDR1 SGHDN and CDR2 FVKESK. V was trimmed by 11 bases and J by 0 bases, leaving 26 bases between them. The CDR3 has 18 amino acids. The CDR3 region is CAHVPGPGRPYSNQPQHF. The CDR3 coding sequence is TGTGCCCATGTCCCTGGTCCAGGGCGACCCTATAGCAATCAGCCCCAGCATTTT.

The chain carries TRBV11-3 and TRBJ2-2; TRBD2 might be the D (6 bases). The germline CDR1 and CDR2 sequences are SGHNT and YENEEA. This CDR3 comprises 15 residues. The V end lost 2 bases, the J end lost 7 bases, and 14 bases lay between the germline ends. CDR3 bases: TGTGCCAGCAGCTTATCTGGCGGGGTTAACGGGGAGCTGTTTTTT. Translated: CASSLSGGVNGELFF.

The gene calls are TRBV7-9 and TRBJ2-1; tentative D call: TRBD1 (5 bases). V lost 2 bases to trimming and J lost 8 bases, with 7 bases between them. The CDR3 consists of 12 residues. Per germline, CDR1 SEHNR and CDR2 FQNEAQ (reference sequence). The DNA for the CDR3 is TGTGCCAGCAGCTTACAGGGATATGAGCAGTTCTTC. It yields the protein CASSLQGYEQFF.

The chain links TRBV5-1 to TRBJ2-3; 8 bases are shared with TRBD1. CDR3 size: 16 residues. The V gene end was trimmed by 3 bases and the J gene end by 3 bases; junction bases not matched to a gene: 9. CDR1 and CDR2 (germline): SGHRS, YFSETQ. CDR3: CASSSQGVVRTDTQYF. CDR3 sequence (DNA): TGCGCCAGCAGCTCACAGGGGGTTGTCAGGACAGATACGCAGTATTTT.

V usage is TRBV5-1 and J usage is TRBJ1-4; 11 nucleotides line up with TRBD1. The CDR3 contains 18 residues. CDR1 is SGHRS and CDR2 is YFSETQ in the germline V gene. V trimming: 4 bases; J trimming: 2 bases; junction bases outside the gene matches: 10. CDR3 bases: TGCGCCAGCAGCGCCGGACAGGGGGCAGTTCGGACTAATGAAAAACTGTTTTTT. It is translated as CASSAGQGAVRTNEKLFF.

There are a few counts of this clone. J is TRBJ2-7 and V is TRBV27; 7 nucleotides line up with TRBD2. The CDR3 runs 14 residues. The germline V gene has CDR1 MNHEY and CDR2 SMNVEV (reference sequence). Germline trimming cut 4 bases from V and 5 bases from J; bases unmatched to any gene: 8. The CDR3 is CASSWVGGRDEQYF. Written as DNA, the CDR3 is TGTGCCAGCAGTTGGGTGGGAGGGCGCGACGAGCAGTACTTC.

In its sample, this clone was seen a few times. This rearrangement joins TRBV28 to TRBJ1-5; no clear D. V shed 3 bases and J shed 14 bases, with 11 bases lying between them. Germline V gene sequence: CDR1 MDHEN, CDR2 SYDVKM. The CDR3 extends over 11 amino acids. CDR3 DNA: TGTGCCAGCAGTTTCTCCCGTCAGAAGCATTTT. This encodes CASSFSRQKHF.

This rearrangement joins TRBV6-5 to TRBJ2-2; D might be TRBD1 (6 bases). Germline V CDR1 and CDR2: MNHEY, SVGAGI. The ends were cut back, 3 bases at V and 7 bases at J, with 12 bases in the middle. This CDR3 region has 14 residues. The CDR3 DNA reads TGTGCCAGCAGTTATGCCAGGGGTGGCGGGGAGCTGTTTTTT. Protein: CASSYARGGGELFF.

The chain combines TRBV27 with TRBJ2-1; D is possibly TRBD2 (5 bases). The germline V and J ends were trimmed by 2 bases and 7 bases, with 9 bases remaining between them. This CDR3 has 13 amino acids. From germline, CDR1 is MNHEY and CDR2 SMNVEV (reference sequence). This chain's CDR3 is CASSLLSGNEQFF. The CDR3 DNA reads TGTGCCAGCAGTTTACTTTCGGGAAATGAGCAGTTCTTC.

This chain uses TRBV4-1 with TRBJ2-1; TRBD2 might be the D (7 bases). V was shortened by 0 bases and J by 9 bases, with 15 bases between the two germline ends. The CDR3 contains 15 residues. CDR1 and CDR2 (germline): MGHRA, YSYEKL. The CDR3 nucleotides read TGCGCCAGCAGCCAAGAATTAGGGGGGGCGGGTGAGCAGTTCTTC. It translates to CASSQELGGAGEQFF.

V is TRBV6-5 and J is TRBJ2-7, with D tentatively TRBD1 (5 bases). CDR1 is MNHEY and CDR2 is SVGAGI in the germline V gene. The length of the CDR3 is 12 residues. V lost 6 bases, J lost 5 bases, and 11 bases lay in between. The CDR3 protein is CASSPDNHEQYF. The DNA for the CDR3 is TGTGCCAGCAGCCCGGACAACCACGAGCAGTACTTC.

The chain uses TRBV6-5 and TRBJ2-5, with TRBD1 matching 7 bases. The CDR3 loop spans 13 amino acids. V gave up 5 bases and J gave up 5 bases; unmatched junction bases: 5. Germline assignment: CDR1 MNHEY and CDR2 SVGAGI. The CDR3 coding sequence is TGTGCCAGCAGTGACAGGGTTTGGGAGACCCAGTACTTC. It specifies CASSDRVWETQYF.

The chain combines TRBV5-1 with TRBJ2-5; D may be TRBD2 (6 bases). Trimming stripped 2 bases from V and 1 base from J, with 12 bases between. The CDR3 has 15 amino acids. Looked up from germline, CDR1 is SGHRS and CDR2 is YFSETQ. CDR3 nucleotides: TGCGCCAGCAGCTTTTTGGGGACTGGCCAAGAGACCCAGTACTTC. It yields the protein CASSFLGTGQETQYF.

This clone was detected a few times. V gene TRBV9 combines with J gene TRBJ2-1; the D gene is possibly TRBD2 (5 bases). Trimming removed 2 bases at V and 6 bases at J, with 12 bases between. Germline CDR1 is SGDLS and CDR2 is YYNGEE. This CDR3 is built from 14 residues. CDR3 loop: CASSVRWESNEQFF. CDR3 bases: TGTGCCAGCAGCGTGCGGTGGGAGAGCAATGAGCAGTTCTTC.